The 24 T cell receptor beta chains below come from one sample, sequenced in a study of T cell changes during pregnancy in multiple sclerosis (dated by TCRdb to between 2018 and 2020). Library preparation used the immunoSEQ multiplex PCR assay. TCRdb retrieved this table from immuneACCESS and kept in-frame rearrangements only. Not all clones are present; in checked studies, unresolved V genes account for under half, and no reason is known for the remainder. This sample is represented by tens of thousands of clones; 94% of them were singletons. The biggest ten clones account for approximately 0.39% of the sample. Sequenced material: CD4+ T cells from peripheral blood mononuclear cells, taken in the second trimester of pregnancy. The origin of the receptors is a female donor with multiple sclerosis, enrolled in a pregnancy study.

CDR3 DNA sequence: TGTGCCAGCAGCTTGGGACTAGCGGGCAGCACAGATACGCAGTATTTT. It encodes CASSLGLAGSTDTQYF. The chain has TRBV7-3 and TRBJ2-3, with 12 bases that match TRBD2. The ends lost 3 bases at V and 0 bases at J; junction bases unmatched: 1. The CDR3 sequence is 16 residues long. Germline assignment: CDR1 SGHTA and CDR2 FQGTGA.

The chain carries TRBV15 and TRBJ1-1; 8 nucleotides align to TRBD1. The germline V gene has CDR1 LNHNV and CDR2 YYDKDF (reference sequence). V trimming: 1 base; J trimming: 1 base; junction bases outside the gene matches: 5. CDR3 length: 16 amino acids. CDR3 sequence (DNA): TGTGCCACCAGCAGAGCGACCGGGACAGGGAACACTGAAGCTTTCTTT. Its protein product is CATSRATGTGNTEAFF. The full variable domain, its missing parts supplied by reference TRBV15 and TRBJ1-1, is DAMVIQNPRYQVTQFGKPVTLSCSQTLNHNVMYWYQQKSSQAPKLLFHYYDKDFNNEADTPDNFQSRRPNTSFCFLDIRSPGLGDTAMYLCATSRATGTGNTEAFFGQGTRLTVV.

V and J are TRBV6-6 and TRBJ2-1, with TRBD2 matching 13 bases. This CDR3 has 15 amino acids. The V gene's germline CDR1 is MNHNY and CDR2 SVGAGI (reference sequence). V trimming: 4 bases; J trimming: 8 bases; junction bases outside the gene matches: 5. The CDR3 DNA reads TGTGCCAGCAGTTCCGGGACTAGCGGGATTTATGAGCAGTTCTTC. Protein sequence: CASSSGTSGIYEQFF.

The DNA of the CDR3 is TGCGCCAGCAGCTTGGGCGGGACAGCTGCACTAGAAGCTTTCTTT. Protein: CASSLGGTAALEAFF. V usage is TRBV5-1 and J usage is TRBJ1-1; TRBD1 matches at 7 bases. Germline CDR1 SGHRS, CDR2 YFSETQ. There are 15 residues in the CDR3. J lost 8 bases, V lost 0 bases, and 10 bases had no gene match.

The chain uses TRBV11-2 and TRBJ1-1, with D perhaps matching TRBD1 (5 bases). Germline assignment: CDR1 SGHAT and CDR2 FQNNGV. Trimming took 7 bases from V and 5 from J, leaving 17 bases between them. The CDR3 contains 14 residues. The DNA for the CDR3 is TGTGCCAGCACCGCTCAACGGGGGTCGACTGAAGCTTTCTTT. Translated, it gives CASTAQRGSTEAFF.

The chain recombines TRBV4-2 with TRBJ2-3; tentative D call: TRBD2 (5 bases). Germline lookup yields CDR1 LGHNA and CDR2 YNFKEQ. Trimming pared 0 bases from V and 4 bases from J, leaving 11 bases between. The CDR3 length is 15 residues. CDR3 region: CASSQEGSFADTQYF. The CDR3 coding sequence is TGTGCCAGCAGCCAAGAAGGGAGTTTTGCAGATACGCAGTATTTT.

The chain combines TRBV18 with TRBJ1-2, with TRBD1 identical over 10 bases. This CDR3 has 14 amino acids. Germline CDR1 and CDR2: KGHSH and LQKENI. The junction had 8 bases not matched to a gene; V was cut back by 5 bases and J by 8 bases. The DNA of the CDR3 is TGTGCCAGCTCATCCGGGACAGGGGCATACGGCTACACCTTC. It encodes CASSSGTGAYGYTF.

This clone came up once. The V call is TRBV5-1, the J call TRBJ2-1; 7 nucleotides agree with TRBD1. The length of the CDR3 is 16 residues. Germline V gene sequence: CDR1 SGHRS, CDR2 YFSETQ. V gave up 4 bases and J gave up 4 bases; unmatched junction bases: 11. In nucleotides, the CDR3 is TGCGCCAGCAGCCCGCGAGGGGGCGCGAAGTACAATGAGCAGTTCTTC. Its protein is CASSPRGGAKYNEQFF.

V and J are TRBV7-9 and TRBJ1-2; 7 nucleotides align to TRBD1. This CDR3 is built from 17 residues. The V and J ends lost 1 base and 2 bases, in that order; junction bases with no gene match: 10. Germline V gene lookup returns CDR1 SEHNR and CDR2 FQNEAQ (reference sequence). CDR3 sequence (DNA): TGTGCCAGCAGCTTAGTGGGTGAGGTACAGGGGAACTATGGCTACACCTTC. It is translated as CASSLVGEVQGNYGYTF. The complete variable domain, with remaining parts taken from reference TRBV7-9 and TRBJ1-2, reads DTGVSQNPRHKITKRGQNVTFRCDPISEHNRLYWYRQTLGQGPEFLTYFQNEAQLEKSRLLSDRFSAERPKGSFSTLEIQRTEQGDSAMYLCASSLVGEVQGNYGYTFGSGTRLTVV.

The chain uses TRBV9 and TRBJ2-3, with a weak D call TRBD2 (5 bases). There are 13 residues in the CDR3. V shed 4 bases and J shed 6 bases, with 12 bases lying between them. Germline CDR1 SGDLS, CDR2 YYNGEE. The CDR3 loop reads CASSPPSGDTQYF. The CDR3 DNA reads as TGTGCCAGCAGCCCCCCTTCGGGGGATACGCAGTATTTT.

Concerning this clone: The identical CDR3 is also encoded by other nucleotide sequences in the sample. This CDR3 is CASSLGLAGTDTQYF. The CDR3 DNA follows: TGTGCCAGCAGCTTGGGACTAGCGGGCACAGATACGCAGTATTTT. The V gene is TRBV5-8, the J gene TRBJ2-3; 9 nucleotides align to TRBD2. The CDR3 consists of 15 residues. V lost 0 bases, J lost 1 base, and 0 bases stayed unmatched. Looked up from germline, CDR1 is SGHTS and CDR2 is YDEGEE.

V and J are TRBV15 and TRBJ2-3, with D possibly matching TRBD2 (6 bases). V lost 1 base and J 0 bases, leaving 17 bases between the germline ends. CDR1 is LNHNV and CDR2 is YYDKDF in the germline V gene (reference sequence). The CDR3 runs 18 residues. Here the CDR3 DNA reads TGTGCCACCAGCAGAGCGGCCGGGGGTTACTCTAGCACAGATACGCAGTATTTT. Residues: CATSRAAGGYSSTDTQYF.

J is TRBJ2-1 and V is TRBV9; TRBD2 agrees at 8 bases. The CDR3 runs to 14 residues. The V and J ends lost 1 base and 8 bases, in that order; junction bases with no gene match: 5. Germline-derived CDR1 and CDR2 are SGDLS and YYNGEE. CDR3 bases: TGTGCCAGCAGCGTACTACGGGAGGGGTATGAGCAGTTCTTC. Its protein product is CASSVLREGYEQFF.

The chain links TRBV2 to TRBJ2-2; the match to TRBD2 covers 11 bases. Trimming at V came to 2 bases and at J to 1 base, leaving 3 bases not matched to a gene. The CDR3 is 17 residues long. CDR1 SNHLY and CDR2 FYNNEI come from the germline V gene. The CDR3 bases are TGTGCCAGCAGTGAACTAGCGGGGGGAATGAACACCGGGGAGCTGTTTTTT. Its protein product is CASSELAGGMNTGELFF.

V and J are TRBV7-9 and TRBJ2-7; D possibly corresponds to TRBD1 (6 bases). This CDR3 contains 14 residues. Germline V CDR1 and CDR2: SEHNR, FQNEAQ (reference sequence). Trimming cost V 2 bases and J 5 bases, with 13 bases left between them. CDR3 amino acids: CASSLTGIAHEQYF. The CDR3 region has the DNA TGTGCCAGCAGCTTAACAGGGATCGCCCACGAGCAGTACTTC. Full variable domain (remainder filled in from reference TRBV7-9 and TRBJ2-7): DTGVSQNPRHKITKRGQNVTFRCDPISEHNRLYWYRQTLGQGPEFLTYFQNEAQLEKSRLLSDRFSAERPKGSFSTLEIQRTEQGDSAMYLCASSLTGIAHEQYFGPGTRLTVT.

This clone was counted only a few times. The chain recombines TRBV28 with TRBJ1-2; D perhaps matches TRBD1 (6 bases). CDR1 MDHEN and CDR2 SYDVKM come from the germline V gene. CDR3 size: 12 residues. Between the trimmed V and J ends, which lost 10 bases and 4 bases, there was a span of 13 bases. The chain's CDR3 is CATPGESYGYTF. In DNA, the CDR3 is TGTGCCACGCCAGGGGAGAGCTATGGCTACACCTTC.

The CDR3 region has the DNA TGTGCCAGCAGCCCTCGGACTAGCGGGGGGGCGTCTGGGGCCAACGTCCTGACTTTC. Translated: CASSPRTSGGASGANVLTF. V usage is TRBV4-2 and J usage is TRBJ2-6; 15 positions match TRBD2. The length of the CDR3 is 19 residues. Germline CDR1 reads LGHNA; CDR2 reads YNFKEQ. V gave up 4 bases and J gave up 1 base; unmatched junction bases: 5.

The chain uses TRBV7-9 and TRBJ1-2, with a tentative D call TRBD1 (6 bases). V lost 4 bases and J 0 bases, leaving 15 bases between the germline ends. This CDR3 spans 16 amino acids. Germline assignment: CDR1 SEHNR and CDR2 FQNEAQ (reference sequence). In DNA form, the CDR3 reads TGTGCCAGCAGCTCATCAGGGGTGGCAACTAACTATGGCTACACCTTC. Amino acids: CASSSSGVATNYGYTF.

This clone was counted once. The chain carries TRBV7-2 and TRBJ1-5, with D uncertain. The V end lost 5 bases, the J end lost 2 bases, and 7 bases lay between the germline ends. Per germline, CDR1 SGHTA and CDR2 FQGNSA. The CDR3 totals 13 residues. DNA of the CDR3: TGTGCCAGCAGCCTAATGGGCAATCAGCCCCAGCATTTT. This sequence encodes CASSLMGNQPQHF.

This sequence joins TRBV5-5 and TRBJ2-7; possibly TRBD1 for D (6 bases). V lost 6 bases and J lost 4, with 20 bases in between. The CDR3 is made up of 15 amino acids. The germline V gene has CDR1 SGHKS and CDR2 YYEKEE (reference sequence). The CDR3 reads CASTPRTDRSYEQYF. CDR3 coding DNA: TGTGCCAGCACCCCGAGGACAGACCGGTCTTACGAGCAGTACTTC.

The chain joins TRBV19 to TRBJ2-3; possible D gene TRBD2, 7 bases. The CDR3 extends over 13 amino acids. Trimming removed 6 bases from V and 3 bases from J, with 10 bases in between. Germline V lookup: CDR1 LNHDA, CDR2 SQIVND (reference sequence). The CDR3 DNA is TGTGCCAGTAGAGGGAGGGGGACAGATACGCAGTATTTT. Protein product: CASRGRGTDTQYF.

V gene TRBV2 combines with J gene TRBJ2-3; tentative D call: TRBD1 (6 bases). This CDR3 region has 15 residues. V lost 1 base and J 4 bases, leaving 12 bases between the germline ends. Germline CDR1 reads SNHLY; CDR2 reads FYNNEI. The CDR3 DNA follows: TGTGCCAGCAGTGAAGTGGGGGCGGTCTCAGATACGCAGTATTTT. Translation: CASSEVGAVSDTQYF.

The count of this clone is one. The rearrangement links TRBV5-4 to TRBJ2-7; 7 nucleotides align to TRBD1. Trimming at V came to 2 bases and at J to 1 base, leaving 6 bases not matched to a gene. Germline loops: CDR1 SGHNT, CDR2 YYREEE (reference sequence). CDR3 length: 15 amino acids. DNA for the CDR3: TGTGCCAGCAGCTTCTCGACAGGGTCGTCCTACGAGCAGTACTTC. Protein: CASSFSTGSSYEQYF.

The chain uses TRBV7-2 and TRBJ2-2, with 10 bases that match TRBD2. The CDR3 spans 15 residues. Looked up from germline, CDR1 is SGHTA and CDR2 is FQGNSA. J was trimmed by 5 bases and V by 5 bases; bases with no gene match: 5. CDR3 amino acids: CASSQRGGGTGELFF. The CDR3 nucleotides read TGTGCCAGCAGCCAGCGGGGGGGCGGGACCGGGGAGCTGTTTTTT.